Each of the 6 T cell receptor beta chains below was sequenced from the same sample in a study of graft-versus-host responses after intestinal transplantation. Clones were sequenced by immunoSEQ multiplex PCR, and TCRdb holds only the in-frame ones, with some missing. The sample shows around 100,000 clones, more than 80% of them seen only once. These TCRs' antigens remain unknown. Source: unstimulated CD4+ T cells sorted from spleen or lymph node cells, taken before transplant. The receptors shown here come from a human donor who was the organ donor for an intestinal transplant.

The rearrangement uses TRBV4-2 and TRBJ2-7; 7 positions agree with TRBD2. Per the germline V gene, CDR1 is LGHNA and CDR2 is YNFKEQ. This CDR3 region has 17 residues. V shed 0 bases and J 0 bases; nucleotides not matched to a gene: 8. CDR3 DNA: TGTGCCAGCAGCCAAGAATCCAGCGGGGCGAGCTCCTACGAGCAGTACTTC. Its protein product is CASSQESSGASSYEQYF.

The V gene is TRBV10-2, the J gene TRBJ2-1, with TRBD2 matching 7 bases. CDR1 WSHSY and CDR2 SAAADI come from the germline V gene. This CDR3 comprises 12 residues. With V trimmed by 8 bases and J by 2 bases, 0 bases remained unmatched. The CDR3 nucleotides are TGCGCCAGCGGGGGGGCCTACAATGAGCAGTTCTTC. This gives the protein CASGGAYNEQFF.

The rearrangement joins TRBV19 to TRBJ2-6, with D hard to call. V was pared by 6 bases and J by 4 bases, with 22 bases between. The CDR3 has 18 amino acids. Per the germline V gene, CDR1 is LNHDA and CDR2 is SQIVND (reference sequence). The DNA for the CDR3 is TGTGCCAGTAGGAGGTTGGTTATAGGAGAGGCCGGGGCCAACGTCCTGACTTTC. It yields the protein CASRRLVIGEAGANVLTF.

The chain joins TRBV15 to TRBJ2-3; the D is unclear. The CDR3 is 13 amino acids. V lost 3 bases and J lost 5, with 9 bases in between. Germline V lookup: CDR1 LNHNV, CDR2 YYDKDF (reference sequence). In DNA form, the CDR3 reads TGTGCCACCAGCAGGAGAGTAGAAGATACGCAGTATTTT. Residues: CATSRRVEDTQYF.

The chain is built from TRBV19 and TRBJ2-6; TRBD1 agrees at 7 bases. Germline CDR1 is LNHDA and CDR2 is SQIVND (reference sequence). This CDR3 has 15 residues. Unmatched junction bases numbered 9, after V lost 11 bases and J lost 2 bases. The CDR3, as DNA: TGTGCCGCTACGTTAGGGACAGCTGGGGCCAACGTCCTGACTTTC. This codes for CAATLGTAGANVLTF.

This clone was counted a single time. The chain recombines TRBV13 with TRBJ2-7, with TRBD2 matching over 10 bases. Germline CDR1 reads PRHDT; CDR2 reads FYEKMQ (reference sequence). V lost 0 bases, J lost 0 bases, and 5 bases stayed unmatched. This CDR3 is built from 17 residues. CDR3 nucleotides: TGTGCCAGCAGCTTAGGTACAGCGGGAGGGATCTCCTACGAGCAGTACTTC. It encodes CASSLGTAGGISYEQYF. Supplemented by reference TRBV13 and TRBJ2-7, the full variable domain reads AAGVIQSPRHLIKEKRETATLKCYPIPRHDTVYWYQQGPGQDPQFLISFYEKMQSDKGSIPDRFSAQQFSDYHSELNMSSLELGDSALYFCASSLGTAGGISYEQYFGPGTRLTVT.